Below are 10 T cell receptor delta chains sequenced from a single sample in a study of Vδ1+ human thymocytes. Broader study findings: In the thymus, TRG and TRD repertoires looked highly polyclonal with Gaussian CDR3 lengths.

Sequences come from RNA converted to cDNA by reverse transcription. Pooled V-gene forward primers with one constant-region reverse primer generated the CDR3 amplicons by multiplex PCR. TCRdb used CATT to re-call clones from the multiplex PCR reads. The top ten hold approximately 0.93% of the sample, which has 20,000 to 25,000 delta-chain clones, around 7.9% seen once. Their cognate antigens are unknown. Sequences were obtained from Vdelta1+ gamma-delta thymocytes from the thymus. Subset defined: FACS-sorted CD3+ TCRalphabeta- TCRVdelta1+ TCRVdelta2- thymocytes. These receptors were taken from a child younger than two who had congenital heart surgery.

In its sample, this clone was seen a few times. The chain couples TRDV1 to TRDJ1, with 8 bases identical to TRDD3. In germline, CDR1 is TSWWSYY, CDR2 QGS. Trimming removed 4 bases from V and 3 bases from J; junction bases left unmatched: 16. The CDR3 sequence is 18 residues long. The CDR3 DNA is TGTGCTCTTGGGGGACTAGGTGTCGTACTGGGGGTCCCCGATAAACTCATCTTT. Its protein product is CALGGLGVVLGVPDKLIF.

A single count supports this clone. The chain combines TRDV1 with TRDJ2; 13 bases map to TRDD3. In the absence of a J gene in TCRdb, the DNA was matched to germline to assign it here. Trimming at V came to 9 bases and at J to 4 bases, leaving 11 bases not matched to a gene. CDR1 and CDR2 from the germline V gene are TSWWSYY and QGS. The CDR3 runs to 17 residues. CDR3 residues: CALGTGGYAVGTAQLFF. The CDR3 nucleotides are TGTGCTCTAGGTACTGGGGGATACGCGGTGGGGACAGCACAACTCTTCTTT.

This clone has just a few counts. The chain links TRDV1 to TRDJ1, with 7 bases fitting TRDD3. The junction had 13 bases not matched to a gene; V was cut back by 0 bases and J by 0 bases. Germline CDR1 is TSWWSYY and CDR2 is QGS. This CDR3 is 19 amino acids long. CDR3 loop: CALGELGSGGDGDTDKLIF. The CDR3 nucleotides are TGTGCTCTTGGGGAACTTGGGTCTGGGGGGGATGGAGACACCGATAAACTCATCTTT.

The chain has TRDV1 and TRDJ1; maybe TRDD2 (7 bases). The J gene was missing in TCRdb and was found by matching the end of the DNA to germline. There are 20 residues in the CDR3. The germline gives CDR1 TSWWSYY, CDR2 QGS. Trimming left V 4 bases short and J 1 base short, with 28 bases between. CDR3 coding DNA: TGTGCTCTTGGGGTCGAGGTTCCTACGTGGGGGTCCTGCCTCACCGATAAACTCATCTTT. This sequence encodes CALGVEVPTWGSCLTDKLIF.

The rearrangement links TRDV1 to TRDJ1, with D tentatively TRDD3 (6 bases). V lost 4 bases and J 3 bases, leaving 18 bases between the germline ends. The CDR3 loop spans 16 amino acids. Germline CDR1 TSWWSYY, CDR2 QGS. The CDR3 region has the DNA TGTGCTCTTGGGGTCCTCCCAGTACTGGGACCCGATAAACTCATCTTT. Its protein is CALGVLPVLGPDKLIF.

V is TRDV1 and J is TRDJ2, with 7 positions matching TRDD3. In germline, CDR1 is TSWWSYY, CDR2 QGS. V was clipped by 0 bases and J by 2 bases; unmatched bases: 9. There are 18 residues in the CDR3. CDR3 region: CALGELGDLQTLTAQLFF. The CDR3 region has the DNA TGTGCTCTTGGGGAACTGGGGGATCTCCAGACCTTGACAGCACAACTCTTCTTT.

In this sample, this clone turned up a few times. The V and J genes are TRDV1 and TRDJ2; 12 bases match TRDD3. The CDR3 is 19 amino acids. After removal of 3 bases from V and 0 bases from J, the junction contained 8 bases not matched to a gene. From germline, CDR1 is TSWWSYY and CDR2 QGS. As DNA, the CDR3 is TGTGCTCTTGGGGATGACTGGGGGATACTCCATTCTTTGACAGCACAACTCTTCTTT. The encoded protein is CALGDDWGILHSLTAQLFF.

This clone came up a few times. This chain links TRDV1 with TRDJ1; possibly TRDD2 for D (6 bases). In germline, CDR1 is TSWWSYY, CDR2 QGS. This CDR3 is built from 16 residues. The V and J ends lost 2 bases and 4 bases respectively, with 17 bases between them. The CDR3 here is CALGEIPSTQGDKLIF. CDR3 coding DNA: TGTGCTCTTGGGGAAATCCCTTCCACCCAAGGCGATAAACTCATCTTT.

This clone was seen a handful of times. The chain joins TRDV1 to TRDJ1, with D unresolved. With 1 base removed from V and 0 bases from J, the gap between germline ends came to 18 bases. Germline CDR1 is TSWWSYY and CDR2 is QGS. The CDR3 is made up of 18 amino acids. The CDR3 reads CALGEQRGPPPYTDKLIF. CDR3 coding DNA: TGTGCTCTTGGGGAACAACGAGGGCCTCCCCCTTACACCGATAAACTCATCTTT.

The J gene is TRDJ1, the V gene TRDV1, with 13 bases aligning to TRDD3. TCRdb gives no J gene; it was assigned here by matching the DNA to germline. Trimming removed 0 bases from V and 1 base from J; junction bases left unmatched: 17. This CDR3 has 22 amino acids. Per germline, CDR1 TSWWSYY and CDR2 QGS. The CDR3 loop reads CALGELLRTGGYAGTGTDKLIF. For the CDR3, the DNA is TGTGCTCTTGGGGAACTCCTACGTACTGGGGGATACGCGGGTACCGGCACCGATAAACTCATCTTT.